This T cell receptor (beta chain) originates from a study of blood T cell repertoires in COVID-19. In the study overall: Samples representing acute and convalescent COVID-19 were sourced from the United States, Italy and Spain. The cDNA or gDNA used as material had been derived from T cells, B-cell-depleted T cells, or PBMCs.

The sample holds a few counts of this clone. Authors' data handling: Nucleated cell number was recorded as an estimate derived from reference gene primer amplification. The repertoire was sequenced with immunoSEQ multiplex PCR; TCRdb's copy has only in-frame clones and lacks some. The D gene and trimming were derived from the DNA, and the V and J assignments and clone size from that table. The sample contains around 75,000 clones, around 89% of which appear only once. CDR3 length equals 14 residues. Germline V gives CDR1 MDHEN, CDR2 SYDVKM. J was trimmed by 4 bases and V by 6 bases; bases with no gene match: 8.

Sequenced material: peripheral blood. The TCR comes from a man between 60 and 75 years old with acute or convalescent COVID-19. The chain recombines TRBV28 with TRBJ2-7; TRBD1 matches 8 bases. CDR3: CASRSPGQAYEQYF. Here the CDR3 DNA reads TGTGCCAGCAGATCGCCGGGACAGGCGTACGAGCAGTACTTC. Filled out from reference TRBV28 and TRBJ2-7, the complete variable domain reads DVKVTQSSRYLVKRTGEKVFLECVQDMDHENMFWYRQDPGLGLRLIYFSYDVKMKEKGDIPEGYSVSREKKERFSLILESASTNQTSMYLCASRSPGQAYEQYFGPGTRLTVT.